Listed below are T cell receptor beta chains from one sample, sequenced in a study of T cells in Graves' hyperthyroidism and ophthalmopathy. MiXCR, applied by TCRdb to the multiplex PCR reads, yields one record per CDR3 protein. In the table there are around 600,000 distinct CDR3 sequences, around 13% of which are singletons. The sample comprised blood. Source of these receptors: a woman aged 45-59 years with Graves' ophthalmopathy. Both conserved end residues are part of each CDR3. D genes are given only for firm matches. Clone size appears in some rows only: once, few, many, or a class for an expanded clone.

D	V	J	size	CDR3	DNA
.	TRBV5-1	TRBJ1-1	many	CASSQEQGWTEAFF	TGCGCCAGCAGCCAAGAACAGGGTTGGACTGAAGCTTTCTTT
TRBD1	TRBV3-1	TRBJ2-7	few	CASSRGQGDPYEQYF	TGTGCCAGCAGCCGGGGACAGGGGGACCCCTACGAGCAGTACTTC
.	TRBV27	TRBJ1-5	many	CASSLQGINQPQHF	TGTGCCAGCAGCCTGCAGGGGATAAATCAGCCCCAGCATTTT
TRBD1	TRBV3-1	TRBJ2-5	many	CASSQTQGAGETQYF	TGTGCCAGCAGCCAAACCCAGGGGGCCGGGGAGACCCAGTACTTC
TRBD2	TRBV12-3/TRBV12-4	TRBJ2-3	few	CASSFPPGTSEPDTQYF	TGTGCCAGCAGTTTCCCCCCCGGGACTAGCGAACCAGATACGCAGTATTTT
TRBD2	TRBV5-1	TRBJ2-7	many	CASSLRGGIYEQYF	TGCGCCAGCAGCTTACGGGGGGGGATCTACGAGCAGTACTTC
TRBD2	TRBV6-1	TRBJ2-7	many	CASTLGLAGGPEQYF	TGTGCCAGCACCTTAGGACTAGCGGGAGGGCCCGAGCAGTACTTC
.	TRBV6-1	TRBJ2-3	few	CASSTLPNTQYF	TGTGCCAGCAGCACATTACCCAATACGCAGTATTTT
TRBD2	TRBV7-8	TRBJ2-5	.	CAARDYTQETQYF	TGTGCCGCCCGGGACTACACTCAAGAGACCCAGTACTTC
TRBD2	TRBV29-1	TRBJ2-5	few	CSVDGLAGETQYF	TGCAGCGTCGACGGACTAGCGGGGGAGACCCAGTACTTC
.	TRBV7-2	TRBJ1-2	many	CASSLVLGVSGYTF	TGTGCCAGCAGCTTAGTTCTGGGGGTGAGCGGCTACACCTTC
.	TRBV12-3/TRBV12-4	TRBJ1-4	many	CASSYGGLEKLFF	TGTGCCAGCAGTTACGGGGGACTAGAAAAACTGTTTTTT
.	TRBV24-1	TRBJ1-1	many	CATSDSSRNTEAFF	TGTGCCACCAGTGATAGTAGCAGGAACACTGAAGCTTTCTTT
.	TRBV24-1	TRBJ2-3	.	CATSVGRTDTQYF	TGTGCCACCAGTGTTGGCCGCACAGATACGCAGTATTTT
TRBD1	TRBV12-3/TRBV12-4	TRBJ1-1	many	CASNRPGRGPLGGTEAFF	TGTGCCAGCAACCGCCCGGGCAGGGGGCCCCTCGGTGGAACTGAAGCTTTCTTT
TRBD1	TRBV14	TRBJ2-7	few	CASSHGTGVPYEQYF	TGTGCCAGCAGCCACGGGACAGGGGTTCCCTACGAGCAGTACTTC
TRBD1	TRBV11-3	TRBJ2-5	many	CASSLRGTGASLETQYF	TGTGCCAGCAGCTTAAGGGGGACAGGGGCAAGTTTAGAGACCCAGTACTTC
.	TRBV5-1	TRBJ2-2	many	CASSLEGFGELFF	TGCGCCAGCAGCTTGGAAGGATTCGGGGAGCTGTTTTTT
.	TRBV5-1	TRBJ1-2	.	CASSLGRDNGYTF	TGCGCCAGCAGCTTAGGCAGGGATAATGGCTACACCTTC
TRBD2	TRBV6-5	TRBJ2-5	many	CASSYRREVHQETQYF	TGTGCCAGCAGTTACCGGCGGGAGGTACACCAAGAGACCCAGTACTTC
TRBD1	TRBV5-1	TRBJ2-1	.	CASSPTGAGAYNEQFF	TGCGCCAGCAGCCCCACAGGGGCCGGGGCCTACAATGAGCAGTTCTTC
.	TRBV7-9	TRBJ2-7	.	CASSGPGSYEQYF	TGTGCCAGCAGCGGGCCAGGGTCCTACGAGCAGTACTTC
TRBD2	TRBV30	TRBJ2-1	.	CAWSVPSPGTSNNEQFF	TGTGCCTGGAGTGTACCTTCTCCCGGGACTAGCAACAATGAGCAGTTCTTC
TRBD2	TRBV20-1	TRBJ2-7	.	CSAPDSGRIYEQYF	TGCAGTGCCCCCGATAGCGGGAGGATCTACGAGCAGTACTTC
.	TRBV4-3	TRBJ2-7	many	CASSQDYRSTYEQYF	TGCGCCAGCAGCCAAGATTATAGGTCCACCTACGAGCAGTACTTC
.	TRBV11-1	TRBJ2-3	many	CASSPRDSLRGDTQYF	TGTGCCAGCAGCCCCAGGGACTCCTTGAGGGGAGATACGCAGTATTTT
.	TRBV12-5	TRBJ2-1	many	CASGLVSSYNEQFF	TGTGCTAGTGGTTTGGTCTCTTCCTACAATGAGCAGTTCTTC
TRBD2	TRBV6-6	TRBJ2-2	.	CASSYSFSGSDTGELFF	TGTGCCAGCAGTTACTCCTTTAGCGGGAGCGACACCGGGGAGCTGTTTTTT
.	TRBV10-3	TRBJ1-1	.	CAIRGGPNTEAFF	TGTGCCATCAGGGGCGGGCCGAACACTGAAGCTTTCTTT
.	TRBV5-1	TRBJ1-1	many	CASSLVRDASGTEAFF	TGCGCCAGCAGCTTGGTCCGGGACGCGTCGGGCACTGAAGCTTTCTTT
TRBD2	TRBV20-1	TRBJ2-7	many	CSAYGRTGPYEQYF	TGCAGTGCCTACGGGAGGACTGGTCCTTACGAGCAGTACTTC
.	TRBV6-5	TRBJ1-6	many	CASSYRSGQSSYNSPLHF	TGTGCCAGCAGTTACCGGTCCGGCCAAAGCTCCTATAATTCACCCCTCCACTTT
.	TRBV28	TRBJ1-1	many	CASSSGEGGQAFF	TGTGCCAGCAGTTCGGGAGAGGGGGGGCAAGCTTTCTTT
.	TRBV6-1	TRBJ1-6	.	CASSPGETYNSPLHF	TGTGCCAGCAGTCCGGGGGAAACCTATAATTCACCCCTCCACTTT
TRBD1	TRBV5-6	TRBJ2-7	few	CASSFPSGQGIYEQYF	TGTGCCAGCAGCTTTCCTTCAGGACAGGGAATCTACGAGCAGTACTTC
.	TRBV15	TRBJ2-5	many	CATSRGGGRETQYF	TGTGCCACCAGCAGAGGGGGAGGAAGAGAGACCCAGTACTTC
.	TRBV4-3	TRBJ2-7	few	CASSQYYKSGAYEQYF	TGCGCCAGCAGCCAGTATTATAAGTCAGGGGCCTACGAGCAGTACTTC
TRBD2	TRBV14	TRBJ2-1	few	CASSRGGGYNEQFF	TGTGCCAGCAGCCGGGGGGGGGGGTACAATGAGCAGTTCTTC
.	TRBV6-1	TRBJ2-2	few	CASSERGIRDNTGELFF	TGTGCCAGCAGTGAAAGAGGGATCCGGGACAACACCGGGGAGCTGTTTTTT
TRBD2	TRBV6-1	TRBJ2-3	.	CASPGLAASTDTQYF	TGTGCCAGCCCAGGACTAGCGGCTAGCACAGATACGCAGTATTTT
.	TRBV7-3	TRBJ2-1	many	CASSLIGQGRGLGDEQFF	TGTGCCAGCAGCTTAATTGGCCAGGGAAGGGGTTTGGGCGATGAGCAGTTCTTC
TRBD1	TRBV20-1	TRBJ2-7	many	CSARVRTGGGEQYF	TGCAGTGCTAGAGTGAGGACAGGGGGCGGGGAGCAGTACTTC
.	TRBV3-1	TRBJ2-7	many	CASSQFPRSEQYF	TGTGCCAGCAGCCAATTCCCTAGGTCCGAGCAGTACTTC
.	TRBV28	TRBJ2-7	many	CASMEYGYEQYF	TGTGCCAGCATGGAGTACGGTTACGAGCAGTACTTC
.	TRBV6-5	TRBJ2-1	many	CASSYTWAVPVGNEQFF	TGTGCCAGCAGTTACACTTGGGCAGTCCCAGTAGGCAATGAGCAGTTCTTC
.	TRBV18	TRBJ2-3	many	CASSANSADTQYF	TGTGCCAGCTCGGCGAACTCCGCAGATACGCAGTATTTT
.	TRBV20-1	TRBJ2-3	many	CSARDGSGSHTQYF	TGCAGTGCTAGAGATGGATCGGGAAGCCATACGCAGTATTTT
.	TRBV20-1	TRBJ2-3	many	CSARKIVSTDTQYF	TGCAGTGCTAGAAAGATTGTTAGCACAGATACGCAGTATTTT
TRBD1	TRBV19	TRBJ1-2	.	CASSTPAGTGGNGYTF	TGTGCCAGTAGTACCCCCGCCGGGACAGGGGGGAATGGCTACACCTTC
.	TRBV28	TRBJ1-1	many	CASSGPRGGGTEAFF	TGTGCCAGCAGTGGCCCTAGGGGGGGCGGCACTGAAGCTTTCTTT
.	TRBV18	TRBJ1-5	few	CASSDVVFGPGQGYQPQHF	.
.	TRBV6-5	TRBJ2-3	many	CASSYSERVASTDTQYF	TGTGCCAGCAGTTACTCAGAGCGGGTCGCTAGCACAGATACGCAGTATTTT
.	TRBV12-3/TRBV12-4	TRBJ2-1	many	CASSLRRNNEQFF	TGTGCCAGCAGTTTAAGGCGGAACAATGAGCAGTTCTTC
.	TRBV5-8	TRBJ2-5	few	CASSLPGRQETQYF	TGTGCCAGCAGCTTGCCTGGCAGACAAGAGACCCAGTACTTC
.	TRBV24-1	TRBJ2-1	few	CATSGSDGFMDEQFF	TGTGCCACCAGTGGGAGCGACGGGTTTATGGATGAGCAGTTCTTC